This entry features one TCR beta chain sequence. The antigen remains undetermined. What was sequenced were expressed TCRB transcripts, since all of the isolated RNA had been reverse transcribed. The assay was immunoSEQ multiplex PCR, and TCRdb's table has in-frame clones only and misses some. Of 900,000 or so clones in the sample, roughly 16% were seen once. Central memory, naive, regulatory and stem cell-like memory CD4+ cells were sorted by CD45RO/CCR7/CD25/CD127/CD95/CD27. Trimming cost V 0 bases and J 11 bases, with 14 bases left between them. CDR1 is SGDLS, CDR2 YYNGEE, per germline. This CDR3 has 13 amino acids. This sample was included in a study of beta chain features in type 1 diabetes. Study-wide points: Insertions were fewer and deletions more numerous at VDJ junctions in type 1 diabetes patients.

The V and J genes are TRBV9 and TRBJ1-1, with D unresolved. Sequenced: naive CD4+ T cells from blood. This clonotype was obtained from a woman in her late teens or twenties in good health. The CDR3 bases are TGTGCCAGCAGCGTAGCAACAGATCCCGGGGCTTTCTTT. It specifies CASSVATDPGAFF.